This passage covers 20 T cell receptor beta chains from one sample sequenced in a study of shared clonotypes between healthy human individuals. Sequencing used immunoSEQ multiplex PCR; TCRdb keeps in-frame clones, though not all of them. Among about 2.1 million clones, 85% to 95% were seen once, and the ten largest hold about 1.5%. Naive CD8 isolation took CD45RO-negative cells positively selected for CCR7 and excluded terminally differentiated effector memory CD45RA+ cells. Sequencing was done on a sample of naive CD8+ T cells from PBMCs. Every receptor here comes from a man between 18 and 35 years old in good health. Some clones in this sample may be carry-over from other donors' samples.

J is TRBJ2-1 and V is TRBV19; TRBD1 matches 7 bases. V lost 11 bases and J lost 2; bases outside the gene matches: 6. Germline V CDR1 and CDR2: LNHDA, SQIVND (reference sequence). The CDR3 has 13 residues. Written as DNA, the CDR3 is TGTGCCGTGATGGGGACAGCCTACAATGAGCAGTTCTTC. It specifies CAVMGTAYNEQFF. The whole variable domain, remainder taken from reference TRBV19 and TRBJ2-1, is DGGITQSPKYLFRKEGQNVTLSCEQNLNHDAMYWYRQDPGQGLRLIYYSQIVNDFQKGDIAEGYSVSREKKESFPLTVTSAQKNPTAFYLCAVMGTAYNEQFFGPGTRLTVL.

This sequence joins TRBV4-3 and TRBJ1-2, with D maybe TRBD1 (6 bases). Germline V gives CDR1 LGHNA, CDR2 YSLEER. V gave up 1 base and J gave up 4 bases, with 13 bases separating them. The CDR3 consists of 15 residues. CDR3 DNA sequence: TGCGCCAGCAGCCAAGTAAGGGGGTTTACCTATGGCTACACCTTC. It codes for CASSQVRGFTYGYTF.

This clone was observed a handful of times. J is TRBJ1-2 and V is TRBV7-9; TRBD1 might be the D (6 bases). V gave up 1 base and J gave up 11 bases, with 11 bases separating them. Germline V CDR1 and CDR2: SEHNR, FQNEAQ (reference sequence). This CDR3 contains 12 residues. The CDR3 reads CASSLGYREYTF. The CDR3 nucleotides are TGTGCCAGCAGCTTAGGATACAGGGAATACACCTTC.

The chain employs TRBV9 and TRBJ2-2; TRBD1 agrees at 8 bases. CDR3 size: 15 residues. Trimming removed 4 bases from V and 1 base from J; junction bases left unmatched: 3. The germline CDR1 and CDR2 sequences are SGDLS and YYNGEE. The CDR3 here is CASSPGTGNTGELFF. The CDR3 region has the DNA TGTGCCAGCAGCCCAGGGACAGGGAACACCGGGGAGCTGTTTTTT. Drawing the rest from reference TRBV9 and TRBJ2-2, the complete variable domain is DSGVTQTPKHLITATGQRVTLRCSPRSGDLSVYWYQQSLDQGLQFLIQYYNGEERAKGNILERFSAQQFPDLHSELNLSSLELGDSALYFCASSPGTGNTGELFFGEGSRLTVL.

The V gene is TRBV18, the J gene TRBJ1-2; 9 bases map to TRBD1. Germline V gives CDR1 KGHSH, CDR2 LQKENI. After removal of 0 bases from V and 6 bases from J, the junction contained 8 bases not matched to a gene. The CDR3 is made up of 16 amino acids. CDR3 amino acids: CASSPPGTGLWDGYTF. The CDR3 region has the DNA TGTGCCAGCTCACCACCGGGGACAGGGTTGTGGGATGGCTACACCTTC.

The rearrangement uses TRBV28 and TRBJ2-6; 8 positions agree with TRBD1. The CDR3 is made up of 20 amino acids. The V gene end was trimmed by 3 bases and the J gene end by 4 bases; junction bases not matched to a gene: 17. The germline CDR1 and CDR2 sequences are MDHEN and SYDVKM. The CDR3 DNA reads TGTGCCAGCAGTTTGTGGGTCTGGGGACAGGCCGGTTCCGGGGCCAACGTCCTGACTTTC. Translating gives CASSLWVWGQAGSGANVLTF.

This chain connects TRBV7-9 to TRBJ2-2; 7 bases align to TRBD2. V shed 5 bases and J 8 bases; nucleotides not matched to a gene: 11. In germline, CDR1 is SEHNR, CDR2 FQNEAQ (reference sequence). The CDR3 totals 15 residues. The CDR3 sequence: CASSPGLPLGGELFF. CDR3 DNA sequence: TGTGCCAGCAGCCCGGGACTACCTCTGGGTGGGGAGCTGTTTTTT.

CDR3 loop: CASSPDPPGRNEKLFF. The CDR3 DNA reads TGTGCCAGCAGCCCGGACCCGCCCGGGCGGAATGAAAAACTGTTTTTT. The rearrangement links TRBV7-2 to TRBJ1-4, with D hard to call. This CDR3 is 16 amino acids long. Germline lookup yields CDR1 SGHTA and CDR2 FQGNSA. Trimming shortened V by 5 bases and J by 5 bases, and 18 bases separated the two germline ends.

The chain couples TRBV6-5 to TRBJ2-4; D is perhaps TRBD2 (6 bases). Germline CDR1 and CDR2: MNHEY and SVGAGI. V dropped 7 bases and J dropped 6 bases, with 16 bases sitting between them. The CDR3 has 14 amino acids. CDR3 protein: CASTEGGLGNIQYF. CDR3 DNA: TGTGCCAGCACGGAGGGAGGATTAGGAAACATTCAGTACTTC.

The chain combines TRBV21-1 with TRBJ1-1. TRBV21-1 is classified as a pseudogene. The CDR3 is made up of 14 amino acids. CDR3 bases: TGTGCCAGCAGCATTGCGGGGACGAACACTGAAGCTTTCTTT. Translated: CASSIAGTNTEAFF.

V is TRBV13 and J is TRBJ2-5; a weak D match, TRBD2 (5 bases). This CDR3 spans 15 amino acids. V was pared by 5 bases and J by 4 bases, with 17 bases between. Germline V gene data show CDR1 as PRHDT and CDR2 as FYEKMQ (reference sequence). The CDR3 DNA reads as TGTGCCAGCAGCGCCCCCTTGGTGGGAGTAGAGACCCAGTACTTC. This encodes CASSAPLVGVETQYF. Full variable domain (missing parts from reference TRBV13 and TRBJ2-5): AAGVIQSPRHLIKEKRETATLKCYPIPRHDTVYWYQQGPGQDPQFLISFYEKMQSDKGSIPDRFSAQQFSDYHSELNMSSLELGDSALYFCASSAPLVGVETQYFGPGTRLLVL.

The chain combines TRBV2 with TRBJ2-3, with D possibly being TRBD1 (6 bases). CDR1 is SNHLY, CDR2 FYNNEI, per germline. CDR3 length: 15 amino acids. Deletions cut 7 bases from V and 0 bases from J, with 14 bases between. The CDR3 is CASTHGDTSTDTQYF. The CDR3 nucleotides are TGTGCCAGCACCCACGGGGACACTAGCACAGATACGCAGTATTTT.

The chain recombines TRBV4-1 with TRBJ2-1; 11 positions agree with TRBD2. The germline V gene encodes CDR1 MGHRA and CDR2 YSYEKL. CDR3 size: 15 residues. J gave up 5 bases and V 6 bases, and 6 bases lay outside the gene matches. CDR3 nucleotide sequence: TGCGCCAGCAGGAGCCCGGGACTAGCGGACAATGAGCAGTTCTTC. This codes for CASRSPGLADNEQFF.

This chain connects TRBV13 to TRBJ2-7; D gene ambiguous. V was pared by 5 bases and J by 2 bases, with 13 bases between. The CDR3 runs to 14 residues. The germline CDR1 and CDR2 sequences are PRHDT and FYEKMQ (reference sequence). The CDR3 protein is CASSPGSAAYEQYF. CDR3 DNA sequence: TGTGCCAGCAGCCCTGGGTCGGCAGCCTACGAGCAGTACTTC.

The chain employs TRBV4-1 and TRBJ2-1, with TRBD1 identical over 7 bases. CDR1 and CDR2 from the germline V gene are MGHRA and YSYEKL. This CDR3 comprises 14 residues. The ends lost 2 bases at V and 8 bases at J; junction bases unmatched: 6. The CDR3 region has the DNA TGCGCCAGCAGCCAACTGCGAGGGGGCCATGAGCAGTTCTTC. It codes for CASSQLRGGHEQFF.

Details on this clone: In the same sample, other DNA sequences code for this CDR3. The chain has TRBV27 and TRBJ2-7; tentative D call: TRBD1 (6 bases). The CDR3 consists of 14 residues. V lost 3 bases and J 3 bases, leaving 12 bases between the germline ends. The germline gives CDR1 MNHEY, CDR2 SMNVEV (reference sequence). In DNA form, the CDR3 reads TGTGCCAGCAGTTTGGCTTTAGGGGGCTACGAGCAGTACTTC. Protein: CASSLALGGYEQYF.

This clone was detected only a few times. The chain recombines TRBV2 with TRBJ1-4; D is possibly TRBD1 (5 bases). The V and J ends lost 6 bases and 7 bases respectively, with 15 bases between them. CDR1 is SNHLY and CDR2 is FYNNEI in the germline V gene. The CDR3 sequence is 14 residues long. The CDR3 coding sequence is TGTGCCAGCAGAGGGACCCACGAGGGTGAAAAACTGTTTTTT. Translation: CASRGTHEGEKLFF.

This clone was seen just once. The same CDR3 arises from other DNA sequences in this sample as well. This chain uses TRBV7-9 with TRBJ2-2, with D maybe TRBD1 (6 bases). The CDR3 runs 12 residues. Germline CDR1 is SEHNR and CDR2 is FQNEAQ (reference sequence). V dropped 5 bases and J dropped 6 bases, with 7 bases sitting between them. The CDR3 bases are TGTGCCAGCAGCCCAGGGGCCGGGGAGCTGTTTTTT. This codes for CASSPGAGELFF.

This clone was seen more than once but under ten times. This chain uses TRBV9 with TRBJ1-2; D is possibly TRBD1 (5 bases). The ends were cut back, 3 bases at V and 4 bases at J, with 16 bases in the middle. Germline-derived CDR1 and CDR2 are SGDLS and YYNGEE. The CDR3 has 15 amino acids. CDR3 bases: TGTGCCAGCAGCGCCCGAAGAGGTGACAGCTATGGCTACACCTTC. It encodes CASSARRGDSYGYTF.

This chain uses TRBV28 with TRBJ2-2; D gene ambiguous. V shed 2 bases and J shed 8 bases, with 12 bases lying between them. CDR1 MDHEN and CDR2 SYDVKM come from the germline V gene. The CDR3 is 14 amino acids. The CDR3 reads CASSLKVTRGELFF. DNA of the CDR3: TGTGCCAGCAGTTTAAAGGTTACGAGGGGGGAGCTGTTTTTT.